This T cell receptor (beta chain) was profiled in a study of T cells after yellow fever vaccination. About the study: Fractions of low cell number were prepared using SMART-Seq v4 Ultra Low Input. Points from the study as a whole: Most clones from primary vaccination resurfaced after the booster (around 95% CD4, about 91% CD8). Abundant clonotypes from the bulk population could get into FACS-sorted repertoires as contaminants. Some clonotypes, a small share, were shared between CD4 and CD8 compartments.

In regard to this clonotype: Its antigen is still unknown.

TCRdb reanalysed the 5' RACE reads using MiXCR and keeps one entry per CDR3 protein. The sample shows 250,000 or so distinct CDR3 sequences, over 6.5% of them seen only once. Germline V gene lookup returns CDR1 SGHNT and CDR2 YYREEE (reference sequence). The length of the CDR3 is 15 residues. J was trimmed by 1 base and V by 1 base; bases with no gene match: 3. This sequence was found in a man younger than 40 who received the YFV17D yellow fever vaccine. The rearrangement links TRBV5-4 to TRBJ2-5; TRBD2 agrees at 8 bases. Specimen: CD4+ T cells sorted from PBMCs, collected on the day of the yellow fever booster vaccination. CDR3 loop: CASSLPTSAQETQYF. The CDR3 region has the DNA TGTGCCAGCAGCTTGCCGACTAGCGCCCAAGAGACCCAGTACTTC.